This T cell receptor beta chain was obtained from a study of low-dose radiotherapy and immunotherapy resistance in tumors. Turning to the study itself: Every two weeks, cyclophosphamide 200 mg/m2 was infused one day before radiation plus immunotherapy.

This clonotype was counted ten times or more. The germline V gene encodes CDR1 MDHEN and CDR2 SYDVKM. The CDR3 sequence is 17 residues long. Trimming stripped 7 bases from V and 0 bases from J, with 16 bases between. First-strand cDNA used TRAV- and TRBV-specific primers, covering alpha and beta chains. The PCR that amplified TCRs ran for roughly 20 cycles, relying on a constant-region primer and a V-primer adapter. TCRdb passed the reads through MiXCR, listing each CDR3 protein once. This repertoire shows roughly 40,000 distinct CDR3 sequences, 20% to 25% found once; its top ten account for around 9.1%. The time point: after trial treatment. Treatment noted: LDRT plus nivolumab, ipilimumab, low-dose cyclophosphamide and aspirin (RACIN trial).

This specimen was PBMCs, taken after low-dose radiotherapy plus immunotherapy. The chain uses TRBV28 and TRBJ2-6; TRBD2 might be the D (6 bases). The TCR originated in a male donor with prostate cancer. CDR3: CASTSAGRFSGANVLTF. DNA of the CDR3: TGTGCCAGCACCTCGGCGGGACGGTTCTCTGGGGCCAACGTCCTGACTTTC.